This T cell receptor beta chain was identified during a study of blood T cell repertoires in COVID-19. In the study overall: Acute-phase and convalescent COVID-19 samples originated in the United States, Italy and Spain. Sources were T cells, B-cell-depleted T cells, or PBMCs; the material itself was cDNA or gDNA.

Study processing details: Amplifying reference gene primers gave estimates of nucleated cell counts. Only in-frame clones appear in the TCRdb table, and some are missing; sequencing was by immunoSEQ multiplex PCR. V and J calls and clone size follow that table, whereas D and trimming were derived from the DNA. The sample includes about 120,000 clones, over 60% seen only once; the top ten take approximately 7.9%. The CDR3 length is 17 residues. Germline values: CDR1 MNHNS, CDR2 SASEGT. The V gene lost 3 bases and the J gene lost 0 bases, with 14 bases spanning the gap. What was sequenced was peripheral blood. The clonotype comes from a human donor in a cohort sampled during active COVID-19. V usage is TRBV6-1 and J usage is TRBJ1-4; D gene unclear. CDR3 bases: TGTGCCAGCAGTGAGTACGGGAGGGCCTCAACTAATGAAAAACTGTTTTTT. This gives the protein CASSEYGRASTNEKLFF.